Listed below are T cell receptor beta chains from one sample, sequenced in a study of technical replicates of blood from a handful of donors. Sequenced by immunoSEQ multiplex PCR; TCRdb stores in-frame clones only, minus some. This table has some 70,000 clones, 80% to 95% appearing once. The sequencing input was PBMCs. Every receptor here comes from a human donor in good health. Some clones in this sample may be carry-over from other donors' samples. CDR3s include the opening cysteine and the closing phenylalanine or tryptophan. Fields, in order: clone size, D gene, V gene, J gene, CDR3 protein, CDR3 DNA. A D gene is named only where the DNA matches it firmly. The size entry is marked missing in some rows and otherwise reads once, few, many or a size class.

clone size: -
D gene: -
V gene: TRBV7-9
J gene: TRBJ1-2
CDR3 protein: CASSGEVYGYTF
CDR3 DNA: TGTGCCAGCAGCGGGGAGGTCTATGGCTACACCTTC

clone size: -
D gene: TRBD2
V gene: TRBV7-3
J gene: TRBJ2-7
CDR3 protein: CASSSSGTSSKQYF
CDR3 DNA: TGTGCCAGCAGCTCCAGCGGGACTAGTTCGAAACAGTACTTC

clone size: -
D gene: TRBD2
V gene: TRBV9
J gene: TRBJ2-1
CDR3 protein: CASSPRGALAYNEQFF
CDR3 DNA: TGTGCCAGCAGCCCGCGGGGGGCCCTAGCCTACAATGAGCAGTTCTTC

clone size: -
D gene: -
V gene: TRBV5-1
J gene: TRBJ2-7
CDR3 protein: CASSSGSSYEQYF
CDR3 DNA: TGCGCCAGCAGCTCGGGGTCGTCCTACGAGCAGTACTTC

clone size: once
D gene: TRBD2
V gene: TRBV19
J gene: TRBJ2-1
CDR3 protein: CASSPGPGTSGTPNEQFF
CDR3 DNA: TGTGCCAGTAGTCCCGGACCCGGGACTAGCGGGACCCCCAATGAGCAGTTCTTC

clone size: -
D gene: -
V gene: TRBV6-4
J gene: TRBJ1-5
CDR3 protein: CARYSSDQPQHF
CDR3 DNA: TGTGCCAGGTATTCTTCCGATCAGCCCCAGCATTTT

clone size: -
D gene: TRBD2
V gene: TRBV5-1
J gene: TRBJ2-5
CDR3 protein: CASSGGDQETQYF
CDR3 DNA: TGCGCCAGCAGCGGGGGGGACCAAGAGACCCAGTACTTC

clone size: -
D gene: -
V gene: TRBV4-3
J gene: TRBJ2-3
CDR3 protein: CASSQDPRDPDTQYF
CDR3 DNA: TGCGCCAGCAGCCAAGATCCGAGGGATCCAGATACGCAGTATTTT

clone size: -
D gene: -
V gene: TRBV15
J gene: TRBJ2-7
CDR3 protein: CATSRDGGAEQYF
CDR3 DNA: TGTGCCACCAGCAGAGATGGGGGGGCGGAGCAGTACTTC

clone size: once
D gene: TRBD2
V gene: TRBV7-6
J gene: TRBJ2-5
CDR3 protein: CASSPRGSGMGETQYF
CDR3 DNA: TGTGCCAGCAGCCCCCGTGGTAGCGGGATGGGCGAGACCCAGTACTTC

clone size: -
D gene: -
V gene: TRBV7-9
J gene: TRBJ1-5
CDR3 protein: CASSSQGYNQPQHF
CDR3 DNA: TGTGCCAGCAGCTCTCAGGGTTACAATCAGCCCCAGCATTTT

clone size: once
D gene: -
V gene: TRBV14
J gene: TRBJ2-7
CDR3 protein: CASSPYSTYEQYF
CDR3 DNA: TGTGCCAGCAGCCCATATAGTACCTACGAGCAGTACTTC

clone size: -
D gene: TRBD2
V gene: TRBV30
J gene: TRBJ2-2
CDR3 protein: CAWSVRGGTTGELFF
CDR3 DNA: TGTGCCTGGAGTGTAAGGGGAGGGACCACCGGGGAGCTGTTTTTT

clone size: -
D gene: -
V gene: TRBV7-2
J gene: TRBJ2-7
CDR3 protein: CASSPRQPYEQYF
CDR3 DNA: TGTGCCAGCAGCCCCAGACAGCCCTACGAGCAGTACTTC

clone size: few
D gene: -
V gene: TRBV6-1
J gene: TRBJ1-2
CDR3 protein: CASSGAGSDRNSYTF
CDR3 DNA: TGTGCCAGCAGTGGGGCGGGTTCGGACAGAAATAGCTACACCTTC

clone size: -
D gene: TRBD1
V gene: TRBV9
J gene: TRBJ1-6
CDR3 protein: CASSVSDRDLTLHF
CDR3 DNA: TGTGCCAGCAGCGTCTCGGACAGGGATTTGACCCTCCACTTT

clone size: -
D gene: -
V gene: TRBV5-6
J gene: TRBJ2-7
CDR3 protein: CASSLAVRPADEQYF
CDR3 DNA: TGTGCCAGCAGCTTGGCCGTCAGACCCGCGGACGAGCAGTACTTC

clone size: -
D gene: -
V gene: TRBV18
J gene: TRBJ2-5
CDR3 protein: CASSPLAVTQETQYF
CDR3 DNA: TGTGCCAGCTCACCACTAGCGGTAACCCAAGAGACCCAGTACTTC

clone size: -
D gene: TRBD2
V gene: TRBV2
J gene: TRBJ2-7
CDR3 protein: CASRLAGSYEQYF
CDR3 DNA: TGTGCCAGCAGGCTAGCGGGTTCCTACGAGCAGTACTTC

clone size: -
D gene: TRBD2
V gene: TRBV27
J gene: TRBJ2-3
CDR3 protein: CASSLGRLAGEDTQYF
CDR3 DNA: TGTGCCAGCAGTTTGGGGAGACTAGCGGGAGAAGATACGCAGTATTTT

clone size: -
D gene: -
V gene: TRBV29-1
J gene: TRBJ2-7
CDR3 protein: CSVEEREPYEQYF
CDR3 DNA: TGCAGCGTTGAGGAACGGGAGCCCTACGAGCAGTACTTC